The text below deals with one T cell receptor (beta chain). There is no known antigen for this receptor. Base qualities are not recorded, but no much larger clone differs from it by a single base. The junction shows trimming of 4 bases on V and 7 bases on J, and the gene matches do not reach 5 bases of it. The CDR3 covers 15 residues, taking in both the cysteine and the phenylalanine. Left in the record is the CDR3 DNA by itself, 45 bases read in frame from the first base. CDR1 and CDR2, looked up from the germline V gene, are SGHRS and YFSETQ. This entry is derived from a study of response to subunit inactivated influenza vaccine (dated by TCRdb to the late 2010s). The study in broad terms: To follow how T cells responded to a trivalent subunit inactivated influenza vaccine, the researchers relied on deep quantitative profiling of the T cell receptor repertoire.

The library came from RT-PCR. Instrument used: Illumina HiSeq 2500. TCRdb itself trimmed the public reads at Q25 with fastp, ran MiXCR and retained productive beta chains. Entries are consolidated by CDR3 protein sequence, retaining the most common genes and DNA. The sample has hundreds of thousands of distinct CDR3 sequences on record, about an eighth of them singletons. Together, the top ten hold about 10% of the sample. The paper as a whole reports these results and caveats: The authors proposed that each seasonal influenza vaccination may bring in only a limited number of new T cells.

This sequence uses TRBV5-1 and TRBJ2-1; TRBD2 lines up with 13 middle nucleotides. The receptor was derived from a man aged 50-60 years who received an inactivated influenza vaccine. Donor details come from another sample of the same person, matched by shared clones. The sample here was PBMCs from blood, taken on the day of vaccination. The CDR3 corresponds to CASSQTSGGSNEQFF. The bases are TGCGCCAGCAGCCAGACTAGCGGGGGGTCGAATGAGCAGTTCTTC.